The clone carrying this T cell receptor beta chain appeared many times. The antigen is not known. Trimming took 6 bases from V and 11 from J; bases not matched to a gene: 9. The germline V gene has CDR1 MDHEN and CDR2 SYDVKM. The CDR3 consists of 14 residues. This specimen belongs to a study of CD8 T cells in ankylosing spondylitis. General observations from the study: Clones linked with disease were CD8+ and fairly uncommon in the peripheral blood.

Using its own MiXCR run on the 5' RACE reads, TCRdb lists one record per CDR3 protein. The sample has tens of thousands of distinct CDR3 sequences, under 5.5% seen once. Material for sequencing was blood, either unsorted or a sorted T cell fraction (not recorded which). This chain links TRBV28 with TRBJ1-6; 8 nucleotides align to TRBD1. This sequence was found in a male donor with ankylosing spondylitis or in good health (not recorded which). In nucleotides, the CDR3 is TGTGCCAGCAGAAATACAGGGGGGCGGCCACCCCTCCACTTT. As protein: CASRNTGGRPPLHF.